This TCR beta chain was documented in a study of response to subunit inactivated influenza vaccine. On this clonotype: Its target is not known.

Study-wide findings and caveats: Few additional T cells are recruited per seasonal influenza vaccination, authors suggested.

The germline gives CDR1 SGHTA, CDR2 FQGNSA. The CDR3 runs to 14 residues. V gave up 2 bases and J gave up 4 bases, with 8 bases separating them. TCRdb reprocessed the RT-PCR reads via MiXCR and lists one record per CDR3 protein. The table includes 500,000 to 600,000 distinct CDR3 sequences, under 15% detected once. The sequence was obtained from a man over 45 who received an inactivated influenza vaccine. The sample was PBMCs from blood, taken 40 to 50 days after vaccination. The rearrangement joins TRBV7-2 to TRBJ2-2; D is ambiguous. In DNA, the CDR3 is TGTGCCAGCAGCTTATCGCAGCGCACCGGGGAGCTGTTTTTT. Translation gives CASSLSQRTGELFF.